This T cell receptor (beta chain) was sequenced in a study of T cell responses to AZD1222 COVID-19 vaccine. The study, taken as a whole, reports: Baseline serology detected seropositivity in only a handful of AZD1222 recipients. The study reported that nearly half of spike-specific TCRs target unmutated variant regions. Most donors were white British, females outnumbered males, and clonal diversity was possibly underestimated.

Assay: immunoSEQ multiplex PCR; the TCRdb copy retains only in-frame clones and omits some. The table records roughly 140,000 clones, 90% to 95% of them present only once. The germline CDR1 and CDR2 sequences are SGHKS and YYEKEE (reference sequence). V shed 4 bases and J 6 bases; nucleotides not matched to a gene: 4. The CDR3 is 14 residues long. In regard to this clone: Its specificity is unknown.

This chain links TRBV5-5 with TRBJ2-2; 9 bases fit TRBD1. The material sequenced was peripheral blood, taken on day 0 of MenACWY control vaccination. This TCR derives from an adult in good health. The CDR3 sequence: CASSRDRVAGELFF. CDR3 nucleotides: TGTGCCAGCAGCAGGGACAGGGTTGCCGGGGAGCTGTTTTTT.